This T cell receptor beta chain comes out of a study of T cell repertoires in cytomegalovirus infection. Across the whole study: CMV infection together with matching HLA type was indicated by public TCR beta signatures.

TCRdb fed the reads into MiXCR, producing one record per CDR3 protein. The top ten hold around an eighth of the sample, which has some 940,000 distinct CDR3 sequences, around 29% seen once. General study points: CMV-specific TCR beta clonotypes restricted by HLA-C were the ones dominating the ex vivo response.

Concerning this clonotype: Its target is unknown.

CDR1 and CDR2 from the germline V gene are SGHDN and FVKESK. Between the trimmed V and J ends, which lost 1 base and 6 bases, there was a span of 14 bases. This CDR3 spans 15 amino acids. The rearrangement links TRBV14 to TRBJ2-3, with unresolved D. The source of this sequence is a human donor in good health (CMV status not recorded). Some clones in this sample may be carry-over from other donors' samples. Material: cultured CD8+ T cells from PBMCs, obtained from culture after CMV antigen stimulation. The CDR3 loop is CASSQARLLGDTQYF. The CDR3 bases are TGTGCCAGCAGCCAAGCTCGTTTGTTAGGTGATACGCAGTATTTT.